A selection of T cell receptor beta chains follows, all from one sample in a study of technical replicates of blood from four donors. Generated by immunoSEQ multiplex PCR, the TCRdb table keeps only in-frame clones and is missing some. The profile shows tens of thousands of clones, about 91% of them singletons. Material: T cells isolated from PBMCs. The receptors derive from a human donor in good health. Each CDR3 is given with its conserved first and last residue. The order of the fields is clone size, D gene, V gene, J gene, CDR3 protein, CDR3 DNA. D genes are given only for firm matches. Size is stated for part of the rows, as once, few or many counts, or as a class when the clone is expanded.

>NA|NA|TRBV4-1|TRBJ1-2
CASSLGVGYTF
TGCGCCAGCAGCCTAGGAGTTGGCTACACCTTC
>NA|TRBD2|TRBV6-1|TRBJ2-1
CASSEGSSGGADEQFF
TGTGCCAGCAGTGAAGGCTCCAGCGGGGGGGCGGATGAGCAGTTCTTC
>NA|NA|TRBV9|TRBJ2-1
CASSRRGINPNEQFF
TGTGCCAGCAGCCGGAGGGGAATTAATCCTAATGAGCAGTTCTTC
>NA|TRBD1|TRBV23-1|TRBJ1-5
CASSQFGTGCVAAQHF
TGCGCCAGCAGTCAATTCGGGACAGGGTGTGTAGCGGCCCAGCATTTT
>NA|TRBD1|TRBV7-9|TRBJ1-2
CASSSHQGDSGYGYTF
TGTGCCAGCAGCTCCCACCAGGGGGATTCGGGATATGGCTACACCTTC
>NA|NA|TRBV11-3|TRBJ2-3
CASSLGEDTQYF
TGTGCCAGCAGCTTAGGAGAGGATACGCAGTATTTT
>NA|TRBD1|TRBV19|TRBJ1-2
CASSPQGADGYTF
TGTGCCAGTAGTCCACAGGGGGCCGATGGCTACACCTTC
>NA|TRBD1|TRBV11-2|TRBJ2-7
CASSSGTGGYEQYF
TGTGCCAGCAGCTCCGGGACAGGGGGTTACGAGCAGTACTTC
>NA|TRBD2|TRBV7-9|TRBJ2-5
CASKGLAGAEAQETQYF
TGTGCCAGCAAGGGACTAGCGGGGGCCGAAGCCCAAGAGACCCAGTACTTC
>NA|TRBD1|TRBV4-1|TRBJ1-2
CASSQSGQGTNYGYTF
TGCGCCAGCAGCCAATCCGGACAGGGAACTAACTATGGCTACACCTTC
>NA|TRBD2|TRBV5-1|TRBJ2-1
CASSFLAGGPLGNEQFF
TGCGCCAGCAGCTTTTTGGCGGGAGGCCCCCTGGGCAATGAGCAGTTCTTC
>NA|NA|TRBV6-5|TRBJ1-5
CASSPGRGSNQPQHF
TGTGCCAGCAGTCCGGGCCGGGGTAGCAATCAGCCCCAGCATTTT
>NA|NA|TRBV5-1|TRBJ2-7
CASSLDRLSPGDYEQYF
TGCGCCAGCAGCTTGGACCGGCTATCCCCCGGGGATTACGAGCAGTACTTC
>NA|NA|TRBV4-1|TRBJ2-3
CASSQESSGSTDTQYF
TGCGCCAGCAGCCAAGAATCCAGCGGGAGCACAGATACGCAGTATTTT
>NA|NA|TRBV28|TRBJ2-1
CASSSVNNEQFF
TGTGCCAGCTCTTCAGTAAACAATGAGCAGTTCTTC
>NA|TRBD1|TRBV23-1|TRBJ1-2
CASPGIGTESYYGYTF
TGCGCCAGCCCCGGAATAGGGACAGAGTCATACTATGGCTACACCTTC
>NA|NA|TRBV2|TRBJ2-7
CASSSRGVFSSEQYF
TGTGCCAGCAGCAGTCGGGGTGTTTTTTCCTCCGAGCAGTACTTC
>NA|TRBD1|TRBV5-8|TRBJ2-3
CASSPGTGRTDTQYF
TGTGCCAGCAGCCCAGGGACAGGGCGCACAGATACGCAGTATTTT
>NA|TRBD2|TRBV9|TRBJ2-1
CASSVSGGPRNEQFF
TGTGCCAGCAGCGTGTCGGGGGGGCCACGCAATGAGCAGTTCTTC
>NA|TRBD1|TRBV6-5|TRBJ1-2
CASNTQTGAGGYTF
TGTGCCAGCAACACCCAGACAGGGGCGGGTGGCTACACCTTC
>NA|NA|TRBV18|TRBJ2-1
CASSPLGESHNEQFF
TGTGCCAGCTCACCATTGGGAGAGTCACACAATGAGCAGTTCTTC
>NA|TRBD1|TRBV2|TRBJ1-3
CASSIRGSSHSGNTIYF
TGTGCCAGCAGTATCAGGGGGTCATCTCACTCTGGAAACACCATATATTTT
>NA|NA|TRBV7-9|TRBJ2-1
CASSLGTYYNEQFF
TGTGCCAGCAGCTTAGGGACATACTACAATGAGCAGTTCTTC
>once|NA|TRBV27|TRBJ1-1
CASSLGGGTEAFF
TGTGCCAGCAGTTTAGGGGGGGGGACTGAAGCTTTCTTT
>NA|TRBD1|TRBV7-9|TRBJ1-2
CASRGGQGSYGYTF
TGTGCCAGCAGGGGAGGACAGGGCTCCTATGGCTACACCTTC
>NA|NA|TRBV19|TRBJ1-1
CASSIGRFGTEAFF
TGTGCCAGTAGTATAGGGCGGTTTGGCACTGAAGCTTTCTTT
>NA|TRBD2|TRBV29-1|TRBJ2-1
CSVISGRISEQFF
TGCAGCGTAATTAGCGGGAGAATAAGCGAGCAGTTCTTC
>NA|TRBD1|TRBV4-1|TRBJ1-5
CASSRYGGTDSNQPQHF
TGCGCCAGCAGCCGATACGGCGGGACAGATAGCAATCAGCCCCAGCATTTT
>NA|NA|TRBV29-1|TRBJ1-6
CSVSGGSSSYNSPLHF
TGCAGCGTAAGCGGGGGCTCCAGCTCCTATAATTCACCCCTCCACTTT
>NA|NA|TRBV19|TRBJ2-1
CASSPDFSGSYNEQFF
TGTGCCAGTAGTCCAGACTTCTCAGGGTCCTACAATGAGCAGTTCTTC
>NA|NA|TRBV6-4|TRBJ2-3
CASSAGESTDTQYF
TGTGCCAGCAGCGCAGGGGAATCCACAGATACGCAGTATTTT
>NA|NA|TRBV6-1|TRBJ2-7
CASSEADWPEAYEQYF
TGTGCCAGCAGTGAAGCAGACTGGCCCGAAGCCTACGAGCAGTACTTC